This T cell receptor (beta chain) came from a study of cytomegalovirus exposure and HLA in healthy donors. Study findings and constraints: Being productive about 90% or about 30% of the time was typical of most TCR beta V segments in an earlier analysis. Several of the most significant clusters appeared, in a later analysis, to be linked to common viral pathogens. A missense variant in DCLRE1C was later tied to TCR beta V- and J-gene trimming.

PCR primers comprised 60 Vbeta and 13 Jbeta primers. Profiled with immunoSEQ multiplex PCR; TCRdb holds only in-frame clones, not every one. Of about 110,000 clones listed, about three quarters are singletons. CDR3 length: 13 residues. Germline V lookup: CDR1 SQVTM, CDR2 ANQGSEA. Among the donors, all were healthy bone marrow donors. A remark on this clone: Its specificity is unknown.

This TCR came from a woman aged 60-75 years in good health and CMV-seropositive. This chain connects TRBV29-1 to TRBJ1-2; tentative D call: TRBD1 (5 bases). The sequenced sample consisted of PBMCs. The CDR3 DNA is TGCGGTCACGTGACAGAGAGAATGGATGGCTACACCTTC. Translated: CGHVTERMDGYTF.